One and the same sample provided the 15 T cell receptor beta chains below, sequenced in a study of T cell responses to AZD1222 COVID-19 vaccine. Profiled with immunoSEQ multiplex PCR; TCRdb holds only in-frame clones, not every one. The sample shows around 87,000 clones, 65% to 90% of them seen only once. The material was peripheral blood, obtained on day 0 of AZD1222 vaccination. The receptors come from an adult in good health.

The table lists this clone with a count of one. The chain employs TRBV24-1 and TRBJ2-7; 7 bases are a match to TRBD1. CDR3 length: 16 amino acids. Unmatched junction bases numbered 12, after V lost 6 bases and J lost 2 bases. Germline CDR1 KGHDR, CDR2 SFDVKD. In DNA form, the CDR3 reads TGTGCCACCAGTTCGCCGCCCCGGGACAGTCCCTACGAGCAGTACTTC. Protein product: CATSSPPRDSPYEQYF.

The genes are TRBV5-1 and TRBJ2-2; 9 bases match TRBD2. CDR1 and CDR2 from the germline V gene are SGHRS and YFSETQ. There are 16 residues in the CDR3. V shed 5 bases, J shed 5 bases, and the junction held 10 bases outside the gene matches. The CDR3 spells CASSGLAGVKTGELFF. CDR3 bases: TGCGCCAGCAGTGGATTAGCGGGAGTAAAAACCGGGGAGCTGTTTTTT.

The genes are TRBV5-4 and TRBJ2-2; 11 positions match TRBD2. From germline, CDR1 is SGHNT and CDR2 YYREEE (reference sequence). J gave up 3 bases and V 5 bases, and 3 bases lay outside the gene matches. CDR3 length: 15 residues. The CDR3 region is CASRGTSGYTGELFF. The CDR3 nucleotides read TGTGCCAGCAGAGGGACTAGCGGTTACACCGGGGAGCTGTTTTTT.

The CDR3 region is CASSFSSYEQYF. CDR3 nucleotides: TGTGCCAGCAGTTTTTCCTCCTACGAGCAGTACTTC. The chain combines TRBV7-9 with TRBJ2-7; D is unclear. The germline V and J ends were trimmed by 6 bases and 0 bases, with 6 bases remaining between them. CDR3 size: 12 residues. Germline V CDR1 and CDR2: SEHNR, FQNEAQ (reference sequence).

This CDR3 reads CALGLAGGSNTDTQYF. CDR3 nucleotides: TGTGCCTTAGGACTAGCGGGGGGGAGTAACACAGATACGCAGTATTTT. The rearrangement uses TRBV30 and TRBJ2-3, with 15 bases identical to TRBD2. With V trimmed by 7 bases and J by 2 bases, 7 bases remained unmatched. The CDR3 extends over 16 amino acids. The germline CDR1 and CDR2 sequences are GTSNPN and SVGIG (reference sequence).

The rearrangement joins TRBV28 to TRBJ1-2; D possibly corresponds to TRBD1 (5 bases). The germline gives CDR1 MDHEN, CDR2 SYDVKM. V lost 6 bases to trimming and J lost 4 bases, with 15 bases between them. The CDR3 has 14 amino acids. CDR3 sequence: CASRRVGEGYGYTF. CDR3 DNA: TGTGCCAGCAGGCGGGTGGGGGAGGGCTATGGCTACACCTTC.

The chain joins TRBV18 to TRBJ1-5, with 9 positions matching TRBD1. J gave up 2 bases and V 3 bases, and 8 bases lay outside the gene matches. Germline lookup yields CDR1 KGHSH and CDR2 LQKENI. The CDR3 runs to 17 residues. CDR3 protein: CASSPAGTGNGNQPQHF. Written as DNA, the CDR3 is TGTGCCAGCTCACCGGCCGGGACAGGGAACGGCAATCAGCCCCAGCATTTT.

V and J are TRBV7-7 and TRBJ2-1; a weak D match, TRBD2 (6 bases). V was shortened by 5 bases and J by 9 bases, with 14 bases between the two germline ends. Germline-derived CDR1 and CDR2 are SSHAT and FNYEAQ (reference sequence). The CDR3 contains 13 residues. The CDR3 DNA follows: TGTGCCAGCAGCGAGGGAGCGGGCTCTGAGCAGTTCTTC. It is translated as CASSEGAGSEQFF. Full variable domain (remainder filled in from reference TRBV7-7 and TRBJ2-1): GAGVSQSPRYKVTKRGQDVTLRCDPISSHATLYWYQQALGQGPEFLTYFNYEAQPDKSGLPSDRFSAERPEGSISTLTIQRTEQRDSAMYRCASSEGAGSEQFFGPGTRLTVL.

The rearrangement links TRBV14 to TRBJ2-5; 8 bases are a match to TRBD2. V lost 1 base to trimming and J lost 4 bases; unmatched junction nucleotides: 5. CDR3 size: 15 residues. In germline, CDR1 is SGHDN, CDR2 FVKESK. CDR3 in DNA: TGTGCCAGCAGCCAAGCCGCGGGGGGAGGAGAGACCCAGTACTTC. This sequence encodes CASSQAAGGGETQYF. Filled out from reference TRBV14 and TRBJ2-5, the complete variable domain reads EAGVTQFPSHSVIEKGQTVTLRCDPISGHDNLYWYRRVMGKEIKFLLHFVKESKQDESGMPNNRFLAERTGGTYSTLKVQPAELEDSGVYFCASSQAAGGGETQYFGPGTRLLVL.

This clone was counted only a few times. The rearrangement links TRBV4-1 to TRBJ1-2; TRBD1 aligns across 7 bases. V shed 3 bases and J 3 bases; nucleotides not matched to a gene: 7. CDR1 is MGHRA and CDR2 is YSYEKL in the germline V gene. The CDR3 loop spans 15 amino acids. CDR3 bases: TGCGCCAGCAGCCAGTTTTCCGGGACAGACTATGGCTACACCTTC. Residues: CASSQFSGTDYGYTF.

The CDR3 protein is CASSLIQEGGEQFF. The CDR3, as DNA: TGTGCCAGCAGTTTAATACAGGAAGGCGGTGAGCAGTTCTTC. The chain uses TRBV28 and TRBJ2-1, with a possible D match to TRBD1 (5 bases). V was trimmed by 2 bases and J by 9 bases, leaving 14 bases between them. The germline V gene encodes CDR1 MDHEN and CDR2 SYDVKM. The CDR3 totals 14 residues.

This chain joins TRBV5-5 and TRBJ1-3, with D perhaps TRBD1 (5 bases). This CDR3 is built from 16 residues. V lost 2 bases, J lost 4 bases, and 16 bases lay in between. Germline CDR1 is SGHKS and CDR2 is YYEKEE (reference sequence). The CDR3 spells CASSFTGGATGNTIYF. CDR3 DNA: TGTGCCAGCAGCTTTACCGGGGGAGCGACCGGAAACACCATATATTTT.

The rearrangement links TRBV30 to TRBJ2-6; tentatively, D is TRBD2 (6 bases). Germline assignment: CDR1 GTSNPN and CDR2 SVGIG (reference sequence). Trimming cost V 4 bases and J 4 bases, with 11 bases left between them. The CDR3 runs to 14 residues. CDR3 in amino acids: CAWTPGVGANVLTF. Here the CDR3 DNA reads TGTGCCTGGACCCCGGGGGTAGGGGCCAACGTCCTGACTTTC.

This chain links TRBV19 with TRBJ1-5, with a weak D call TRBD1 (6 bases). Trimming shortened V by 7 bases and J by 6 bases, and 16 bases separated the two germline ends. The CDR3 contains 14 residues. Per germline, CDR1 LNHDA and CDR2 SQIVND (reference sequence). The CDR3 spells CASTAGVEGQPQHF. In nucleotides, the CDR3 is TGTGCCAGTACCGCAGGGGTGGAGGGTCAGCCCCAGCATTTT.

The DNA of the CDR3 is TGTGCCAGCTCCAACGGGGCTAGCGGACACTACGAGCAGTACTTC. This codes for CASSNGASGHYEQYF. The chain is built from TRBV28 and TRBJ2-7, with 7 bases matching TRBD2. Germline loops: CDR1 MDHEN, CDR2 SYDVKM. V lost 8 bases and J lost 3; bases outside the gene matches: 13. The CDR3 contains 15 residues. The full variable domain, completed using reference TRBV28 and TRBJ2-7, is DVKVTQSSRYLVKRTGEKVFLECVQDMDHENMFWYRQDPGLGLRLIYFSYDVKMKEKGDIPEGYSVSREKKERFSLILESASTNQTSMYLCASSNGASGHYEQYFGPGTRLTVT.